These 5 T cell receptor beta chains were all obtained from the same sample, sequenced in a study of long-term antiretroviral therapy in people with HIV. Run at survey level, the immunoSEQ assay was version v3.0. TCRdb's table, derived via immunoSEQ multiplex PCR, lists solely in-frame clones and lacks some. This sample has 25,000 to 30,000 clones, with 85% to 95% found just once. Sequencing used unsorted PBMCs, obtained roughly 6.5 years after starting antiretroviral therapy. The receptors derive from a woman aged 35 to 49 with HIV.

The rearrangement uses TRBV12-5 and TRBJ2-1, with D perhaps TRBD1 (5 bases). The CDR3 runs to 13 residues. V lost 7 bases, J lost 9 bases, and 16 bases lay in between. Germline V gene sequence: CDR1 LGHNT, CDR2 FRNRAP. The CDR3 region is CASVRDWGGEQFF. The CDR3 bases are TGTGCTAGTGTCAGGGATTGGGGCGGTGAGCAGTTCTTC.

The chain has TRBV5-4 and TRBJ1-3; D is uncertain. CDR1 is SGHNT and CDR2 is YYREEE in the germline V gene (reference sequence). Trimming took off 1 base at V and 3 bases at J, with 8 bases between the two ends. This CDR3 is built from 14 residues. The CDR3 DNA reads TGTGCCAGCAGCTTGAAGGATATTGGAAACACCATATATTTT. It yields the protein CASSLKDIGNTIYF.

This chain links TRBV27 with TRBJ1-1; D unresolved. From germline, CDR1 is MNHEY and CDR2 SMNVEV (reference sequence). The CDR3 is made up of 14 amino acids. Trimming stripped 4 bases from V and 1 base from J, with 10 bases between. The CDR3: CASSSHSRNTEAFF. The CDR3 bases are TGTGCCAGCAGTTCACATTCTCGGAACACTGAAGCTTTCTTT.

The V gene is TRBV6-5, the J gene TRBJ1-3; D uncertain. The CDR3 length is 14 residues. Looked up from germline, CDR1 is MNHEY and CDR2 is SVGAGI. With 10 bases removed from V and 0 bases from J, the gap between germline ends came to 13 bases. CDR3 nucleotides: TGTGCCACCTCATTGACCCTCTCTGGAAACACCATATATTTT. It codes for CATSLTLSGNTIYF.

V and J are TRBV7-2 and TRBJ2-5; 8 bases line up with TRBD2. The ends lost 4 bases at V and 4 bases at J; junction bases unmatched: 8. The CDR3 loop spans 15 amino acids. Germline CDR1 is SGHTA and CDR2 is FQGNSA. CDR3 amino acids: CASSSGGGRGETQYF. In DNA form, the CDR3 reads TGTGCCAGCAGCTCCGGCGGGGGGCGCGGAGAGACCCAGTACTTC.